Listed here is a single TCR beta chain. This sample stems from a study of graft-versus-host responses after intestinal transplantation. The method was immunoSEQ multiplex PCR; TCRdb's version includes in-frame clones alone and lacks a portion of them. There are some 9,300 clones in the sample; about 90% occur only once, and approximately 2.2% lies in the top ten. The specimen comprised PBMCs, sampled approximately 47 days after intestinal transplant. The TCR originated in a human patient who received an intestinal transplant, so some T cells may come from the graft donor.

The CDR3 region has the DNA TGCGCCAGCAGCCCGACAGGCCTGGACGAGCAGTACTTC. This gives the protein CASSPTGLDEQYF. This chain joins TRBV4-1 and TRBJ2-7; the D gene is possibly TRBD1 (6 bases). V lost 4 bases and J lost 5, with 12 bases in between. The CDR3 runs 13 residues. Germline CDR1 is MGHRA and CDR2 is YSYEKL.